These 5 T cell receptor beta chains were sequenced from one sample in a study of cytomegalovirus exposure and HLA in healthy donors (dated by TCRdb to about 2017). To prepare the library, the immunoSEQ multiplex PCR assay was applied. A mixture of 60 forward primers for TCR Vbeta segments and 13 reverse primers for TCR Jbeta segments was used in the multiplex PCR. TCRdb took over this immuneACCESS table, retaining in-frame rearrangements with V and J assigned. Such tables are incomplete; in checked studies, under half of the missing clones stem from an unresolved V gene, and the remainder is unexplained. For this sample the table gives some 200,000 clones, of which approximately 88% were detected only once. Roughly 0.7% of the sample belongs to the ten largest clones. Sequencing was performed on PBMCs. The origin of the receptors is a boy between 2 and 10 years old in good health and CMV-seronegative.

This chain uses TRBV4-1 with TRBJ2-3; D ambiguous. Germline CDR1 and CDR2: MGHRA and YSYEKL. The CDR3 is made up of 13 amino acids. V shed 0 bases and J shed 4 bases, with 5 bases lying between them. The CDR3 DNA reads as TGCGCCAGCAGCCAAGAGGTAGCAGATACGCAGTATTTT. It specifies CASSQEVADTQYF.

J is TRBJ2-3 and V is TRBV7-9; possible D gene TRBD1, 7 bases. Trimming stripped 0 bases from V and 2 bases from J, with 21 bases between. The CDR3 covers 19 residues. CDR1 and CDR2 from the germline V gene are SEHNR and FQNEAQ (reference sequence). Here the CDR3 reads CASSLAWQGGYGDTDTQYF. CDR3 sequence (DNA): TGTGCCAGCAGCTTAGCGTGGCAGGGGGGATACGGCGACACAGATACGCAGTATTTT.

A single count supports this clone. This rearrangement joins TRBV18 to TRBJ2-3; tentatively, D is TRBD1 (5 bases). The CDR3 has 14 residues. Germline V gives CDR1 KGHSH, CDR2 LQKENI. V dropped 3 bases and J dropped 2 bases, with 9 bases sitting between them. DNA of the CDR3: TGTGCCAGCTCACCGGCAGGGTACACAGATACGCAGTATTTT. This codes for CASSPAGYTDTQYF.

This clone appeared a few times. The rearrangement joins TRBV27 to TRBJ2-1; maybe TRBD2 (5 bases). The CDR3 covers 13 residues. With 8 bases removed from V and 0 bases from J, the gap between germline ends came to 8 bases. In germline, CDR1 is MNHEY, CDR2 SMNVEV (reference sequence). The CDR3: CASSRGSYNEQFF. The DNA of the CDR3 is TGTGCCAGCTCTCGGGGCTCCTACAATGAGCAGTTCTTC.

The chain uses TRBV30 and TRBJ1-1; 9 bases match TRBD1. Germline CDR1 is GTSNPN and CDR2 is SVGIG (reference sequence). Losses at the gene ends were 4 bases for V and 7 bases for J; bases not matched to a gene: 10. CDR3 length: 14 residues. CDR3 amino acids: CAWTGWDRACEAFF. CDR3 sequence (DNA): TGTGCCTGGACAGGGTGGGACAGGGCATGTGAAGCTTTCTTT. Variable domain in full (rest from reference TRBV30 and TRBJ1-1): SQTIHQWPATLVQPVGSPLSLECTVEGTSNPNLYWYRQAAGRGLQLLFYSVGIGQISSEVPQNLSASRPQDRQFILSSKKLLLSDSGFYLCAWTGWDRACEAFFGQGTRLTVV.